The rows below give T cell receptor beta chains drawn from one sample of a study of OX40 agonist ivuxolimab in advanced cancers. Assay used: immunoSEQ multiplex PCR; TCRdb lists only in-frame clones, some missing. The sample lists tens of thousands of clones, less than 85% occurring once. The sequenced sample was CD4+ or CD8+ T cells sorted from blood, obtained in a trial of the OX40 agonist ivuxolimab. The receptor source for this set is an adult with an advanced solid tumor such as melanoma, head and neck, liver or kidney cancer. CDR3s include the opening cysteine and the closing phenylalanine or tryptophan. D genes are given only for firm matches. Size tells how often a clone was seen (once, few, many) or the class of an expanded clone, and some rows leave it out.

D gene | clone size | J gene | V gene | CDR3 protein | CDR3 DNA
TRBD1 | - | TRBJ1-2 | TRBV6-1 | CASSVIGGSNYGYTF | TGTGCCAGCAGTGTTATAGGGGGCTCCAACTATGGCTACACCTTC
- | - | TRBJ1-2 | TRBV7-9 | CASSLMRGGTAYGYTF | TGTGCCAGCAGCTTGATGAGGGGGGGGACCGCCTATGGCTACACCTTC
TRBD1 | - | TRBJ2-2 | TRBV7-6 | CASSRGQGGSGELFF | TGTGCCAGCAGCCGTGGACAGGGCGGGTCCGGGGAGCTGTTTTTT
TRBD1 | - | TRBJ1-4 | TRBV5-1 | CASSLVGTANEKLFF | TGCGCCAGCAGCTTGGTGGGGACAGCTAATGAAAAACTGTTTTTT
- | - | TRBJ2-1 | TRBV5-1 | CASSYTESSYNEQFF | TGCGCCAGCAGCTACACGGAAAGCTCCTACAATGAGCAGTTCTTC
- | - | TRBJ1-5 | TRBV7-2 | CASSPFGDYQPQHF | TGTGCCAGCAGCCCGTTCGGGGATTATCAGCCCCAGCATTTT
- | few | TRBJ2-3 | TRBV6-1 | CASSDGLAFGTDTQYF | TGTGCCAGCAGTGACGGGCTAGCTTTTGGCACAGATACGCAGTATTTT
- | - | TRBJ2-5 | TRBV5-1 | CASSLQQETQYF | TGCGCCAGCAGCCTCCAACAAGAGACCCAGTACTTC
- | - | TRBJ1-2 | TRBV28 | CASSWGPTGNYGYTF | TGTGCCAGCAGTTGGGGCCCTACAGGGAACTATGGCTACACCTTC
- | - | TRBJ1-2 | TRBV5-6 | CASSLKGQTSGGYTF | TGTGCCAGCAGCTTGAAGGGCCAGACCTCTGGTGGCTACACCTTC
- | - | TRBJ2-7 | TRBV18 | CASSPIDGGPGEQYF | TGTGCCAGCTCCCCTATTGACGGGGGACCGGGAGAGCAGTACTTC
TRBD1 | once | TRBJ1-4 | TRBV4-1 | CASSQHPPGGWEKLFF | TGCGCCAGCAGCCAACATCCCCCAGGGGGATGGGAAAAACTGTTTTTT
- | once | TRBJ2-1 | TRBV4-2 | CASSQDRGVYNEQFF | TGTGCCAGCAGCCAAGATAGGGGAGTCTACAATGAGCAGTTCTTC
TRBD1 | - | TRBJ1-4 | TRBV7-9 | CASSSGQVNEKLFF | TGTGCCAGCAGCTCCGGACAGGTGAATGAAAAACTGTTTTTT
- | - | TRBJ1-2 | TRBV6-5 | CASSYDLTGTLGYTF | TGTGCCAGCAGTTACGATTTGACCGGGACACTTGGCTACACCTTC
- | once | TRBJ2-7 | TRBV29-1 | CSVETDIGDEQYF | TGCAGCGTTGAAACGGATATCGGCGACGAGCAGTACTTC
TRBD1 | - | TRBJ1-2 | TRBV5-6 | CASSLKQGAKDYGYTF | TGTGCCAGCAGCTTGAAACAGGGGGCAAAGGACTATGGCTACACCTTC
TRBD1 | - | TRBJ1-1 | TRBV19 | CASLPDRGGVGTEAFF | TGTGCCAGTCTCCCGGACAGGGGAGGGGTAGGCACTGAAGCTTTCTTT
- | few | TRBJ1-2 | TRBV25-1 | CASSEISDVSGYTF | TGTGCCAGCAGTGAGATATCAGACGTCTCTGGCTACACCTTC
- | - | TRBJ1-2 | TRBV2 | CATSRENYGYTF | TGTGCCACCTCTCGGGAAAACTATGGCTACACCTTC
- | - | TRBJ2-2 | TRBV19 | CASSKGARNGGAGELFF | TGTGCCAGTAGTAAAGGCGCGCGAAATGGTGGAGCCGGGGAGCTGTTTTTT
- | - | TRBJ2-5 | TRBV29-1 | CSVMERGGVETQYF | TGCAGCGTCATGGAGAGGGGTGGGGTAGAGACCCAGTACTTC
- | - | TRBJ2-5 | TRBV2 | CASSDLASETQYF | TGTGCCAGCAGTGATTTAGCGTCAGAGACCCAGTACTTC
- | - | TRBJ1-3 | TRBV18 | CASSPPPRDTIYF | TGTGCCAGCTCACCACCCCCCAGGGACACCATATATTTT
- | - | TRBJ2-5 | TRBV7-8 | CASSLGGEGETQYF | TGTGCCAGCAGCTTAGGCGGAGAAGGGGAGACCCAGTACTTC
- | - | TRBJ2-7 | TRBV7-8 | CASSLGVGAYEQYF | TGTGCCAGCAGCTTGGGTGTGGGCGCCTACGAGCAGTACTTC
- | - | TRBJ1-2 | TRBV7-2 | CASSSLGGRREGYTF | TGTGCCAGCAGCTCCCTCGGGGGGCGCAGGGAAGGCTACACCTTC
- | - | TRBJ1-4 | TRBV2 | CASSEQGYRGEKLFF | TGTGCCAGCAGTGAGCAGGGGTATCGCGGTGAAAAACTGTTTTTT
- | - | TRBJ2-7 | TRBV7-3 | CASSSRPGAYEQYF | TGTGCCAGCAGCTCTCGCCCGGGAGCCTACGAGCAGTACTTC
- | few | TRBJ1-5 | TRBV18 | CASSPDHSNQPQHF | TGTGCCAGCTCACCCGACCACTCAAATCAGCCCCAGCATTTT
- | - | TRBJ1-4 | TRBV6-5 | CASSSRFGRPSEKLFF | TGTGCCAGCAGTTCCAGGTTTGGCAGGCCGAGCGAAAAACTGTTTTTT
- | - | TRBJ2-1 | TRBV11-2 | CASSLDRIGNEQFF | TGTGCCAGCAGCTTAGACAGGATTGGGAATGAGCAGTTCTTC
- | - | TRBJ1-4 | TRBV4-3 | CASSQVGVGGEKLFF | TGCGCCAGCAGCCAAGTAGGGGTTGGAGGTGAAAAACTGTTTTTT
- | - | TRBJ1-6 | TRBV27 | CASSFHGQSPLHF | TGTGCCAGCAGTTTCCACGGACAATCACCCCTCCACTTT
- | once | TRBJ2-3 | TRBV7-2 | CASSLVWGPSTDTQYF | TGTGCCAGCAGCTTAGTCTGGGGTCCTAGCACAGATACGCAGTATTTT
TRBD2 | once | TRBJ2-3 | TRBV9 | CASSVGASGGHTDTQYF | TGTGCCAGCAGCGTAGGGGCTAGCGGGGGACACACAGATACGCAGTATTTT
- | few | TRBJ1-2 | TRBV11-2 | CASRLDGDSRGYTF | TGTGCCAGCCGATTAGACGGAGATTCTCGGGGCTACACCTTC